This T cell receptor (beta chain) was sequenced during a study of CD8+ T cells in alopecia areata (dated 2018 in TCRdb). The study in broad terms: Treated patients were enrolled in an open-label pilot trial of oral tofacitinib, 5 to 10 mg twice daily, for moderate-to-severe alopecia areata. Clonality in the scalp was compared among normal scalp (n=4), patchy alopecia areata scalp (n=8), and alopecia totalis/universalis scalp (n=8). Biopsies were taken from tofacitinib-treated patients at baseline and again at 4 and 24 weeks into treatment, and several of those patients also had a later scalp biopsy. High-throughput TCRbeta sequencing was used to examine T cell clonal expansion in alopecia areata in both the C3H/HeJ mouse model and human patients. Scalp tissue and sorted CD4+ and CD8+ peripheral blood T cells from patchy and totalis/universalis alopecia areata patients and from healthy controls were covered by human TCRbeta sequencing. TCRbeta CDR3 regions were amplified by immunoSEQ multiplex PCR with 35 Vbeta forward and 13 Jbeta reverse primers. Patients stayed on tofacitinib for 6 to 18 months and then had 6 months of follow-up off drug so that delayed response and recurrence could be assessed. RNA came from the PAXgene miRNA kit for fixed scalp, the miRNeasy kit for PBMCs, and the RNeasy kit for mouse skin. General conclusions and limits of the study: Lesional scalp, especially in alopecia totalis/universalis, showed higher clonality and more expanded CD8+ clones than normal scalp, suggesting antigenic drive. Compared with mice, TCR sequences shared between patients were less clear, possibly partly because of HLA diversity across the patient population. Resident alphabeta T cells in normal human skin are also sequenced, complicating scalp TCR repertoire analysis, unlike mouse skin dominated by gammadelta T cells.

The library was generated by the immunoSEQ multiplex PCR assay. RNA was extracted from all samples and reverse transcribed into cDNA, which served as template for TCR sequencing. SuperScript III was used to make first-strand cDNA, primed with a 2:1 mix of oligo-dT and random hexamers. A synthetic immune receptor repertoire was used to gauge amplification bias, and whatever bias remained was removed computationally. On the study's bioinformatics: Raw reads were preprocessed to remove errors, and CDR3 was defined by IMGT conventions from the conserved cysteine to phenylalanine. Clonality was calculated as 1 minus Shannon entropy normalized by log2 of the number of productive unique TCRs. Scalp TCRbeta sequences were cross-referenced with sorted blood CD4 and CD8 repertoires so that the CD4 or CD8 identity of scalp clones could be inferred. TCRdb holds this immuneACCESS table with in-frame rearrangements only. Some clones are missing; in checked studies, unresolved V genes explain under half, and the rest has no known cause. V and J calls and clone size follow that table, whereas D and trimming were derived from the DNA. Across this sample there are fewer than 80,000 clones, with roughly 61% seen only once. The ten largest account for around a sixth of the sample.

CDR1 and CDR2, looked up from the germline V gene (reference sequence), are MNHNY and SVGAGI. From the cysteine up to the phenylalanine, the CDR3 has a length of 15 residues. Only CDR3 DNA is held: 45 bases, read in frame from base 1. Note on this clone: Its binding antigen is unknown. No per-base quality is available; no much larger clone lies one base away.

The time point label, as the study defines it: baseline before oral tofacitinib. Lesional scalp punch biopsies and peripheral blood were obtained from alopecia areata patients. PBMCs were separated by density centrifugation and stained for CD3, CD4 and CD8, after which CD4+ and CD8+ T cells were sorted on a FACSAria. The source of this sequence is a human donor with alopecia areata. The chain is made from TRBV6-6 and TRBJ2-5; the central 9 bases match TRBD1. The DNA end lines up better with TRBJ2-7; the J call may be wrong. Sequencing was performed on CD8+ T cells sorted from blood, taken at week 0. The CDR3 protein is CASSYVGQGFDEQYF. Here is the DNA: TGTGCCAGCAGTTACGTAGGACAGGGGTTCGACGAGCAGTACTTC.